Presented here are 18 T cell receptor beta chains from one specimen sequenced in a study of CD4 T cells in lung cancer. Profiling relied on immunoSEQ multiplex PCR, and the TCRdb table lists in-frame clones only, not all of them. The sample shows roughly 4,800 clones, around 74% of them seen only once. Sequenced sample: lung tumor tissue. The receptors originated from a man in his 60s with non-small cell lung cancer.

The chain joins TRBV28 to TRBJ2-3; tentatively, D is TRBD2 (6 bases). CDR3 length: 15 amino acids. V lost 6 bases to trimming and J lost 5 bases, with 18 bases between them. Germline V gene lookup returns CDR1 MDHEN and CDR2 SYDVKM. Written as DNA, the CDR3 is TGTGCCAGCAGCGGATGGGACGGGACTGGAGATACGCAGTATTTT. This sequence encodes CASSGWDGTGDTQYF.

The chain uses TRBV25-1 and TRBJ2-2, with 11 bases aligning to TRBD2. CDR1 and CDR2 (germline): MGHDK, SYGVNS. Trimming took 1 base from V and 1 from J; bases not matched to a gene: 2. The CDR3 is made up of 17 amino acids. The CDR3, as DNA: TGTGCCAGCAGTGAATTAGGACTAGCGGGGAACACCGGGGAGCTGTTTTTT. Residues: CASSELGLAGNTGELFF.

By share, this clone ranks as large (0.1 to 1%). The CDR3 DNA reads TGTGCCAGCAGGCCCGTAGAAGGATGGGGCACCTATGGCTACACCTTC. Its protein product is CASRPVEGWGTYGYTF. V usage is TRBV28 and J usage is TRBJ1-2; a weak D match, TRBD1 (5 bases). The CDR3 covers 16 residues. Per the germline V gene, CDR1 is MDHEN and CDR2 is SYDVKM. V was trimmed by 6 bases and J by 4 bases, leaving 21 bases between them.

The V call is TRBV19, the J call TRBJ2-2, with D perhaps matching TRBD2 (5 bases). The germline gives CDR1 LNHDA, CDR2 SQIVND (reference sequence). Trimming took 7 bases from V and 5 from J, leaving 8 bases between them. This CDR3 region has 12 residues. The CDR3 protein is CASKERTGELFF. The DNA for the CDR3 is TGTGCCAGTAAGGAGCGGACCGGGGAGCTGTTTTTT.

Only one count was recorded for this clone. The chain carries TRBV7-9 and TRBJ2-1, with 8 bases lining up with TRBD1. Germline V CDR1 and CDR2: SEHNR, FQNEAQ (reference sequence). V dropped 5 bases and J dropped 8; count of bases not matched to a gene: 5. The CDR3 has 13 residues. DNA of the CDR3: TGTGCCAGCAGCCGGGGACAGGCCCATGAGCAGTTCTTC. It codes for CASSRGQAHEQFF.

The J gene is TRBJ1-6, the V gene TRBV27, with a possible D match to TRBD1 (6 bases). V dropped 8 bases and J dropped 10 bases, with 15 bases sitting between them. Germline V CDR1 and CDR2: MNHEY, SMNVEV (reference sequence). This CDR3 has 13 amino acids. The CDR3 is CASQGQGSSPLHF. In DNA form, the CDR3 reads TGTGCCAGCCAAGGGCAGGGGAGCTCACCCCTCCACTTT.

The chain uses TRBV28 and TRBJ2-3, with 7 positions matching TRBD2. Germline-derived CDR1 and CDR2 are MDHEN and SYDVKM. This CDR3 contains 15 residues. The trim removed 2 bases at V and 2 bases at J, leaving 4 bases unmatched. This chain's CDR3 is CASSLGAGATDTQYF. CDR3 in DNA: TGTGCCAGCAGTTTAGGGGCGGGAGCCACAGATACGCAGTATTTT.

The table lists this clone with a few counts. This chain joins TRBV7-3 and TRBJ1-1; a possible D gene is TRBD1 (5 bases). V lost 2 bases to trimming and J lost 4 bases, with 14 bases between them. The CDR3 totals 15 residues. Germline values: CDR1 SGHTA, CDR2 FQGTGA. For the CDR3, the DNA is TGTGCCAGCAGCTTACACGGGGCGGAGGGCACTGAAGCTTTCTTT. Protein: CASSLHGAEGTEAFF.

CDR3 sequence (DNA): TGTGCCACTACGGACAGCTATAACTATGGCTACACCTTC. Translated, it gives CATTDSYNYGYTF. The rearrangement joins TRBV19 to TRBJ1-2, with D perhaps TRBD1 (6 bases). Germline assignment: CDR1 LNHDA and CDR2 SQIVND (reference sequence). Trimming pared 10 bases from V and 1 base from J, leaving 13 bases between. The CDR3 is 13 residues long.

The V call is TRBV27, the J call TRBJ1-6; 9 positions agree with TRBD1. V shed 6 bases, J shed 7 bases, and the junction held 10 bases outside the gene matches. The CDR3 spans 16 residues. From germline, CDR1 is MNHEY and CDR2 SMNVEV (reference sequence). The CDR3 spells CASSPLDRGYNSPLHF. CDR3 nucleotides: TGTGCCAGCAGCCCCCTCGACAGGGGGTACAATTCACCCCTCCACTTT.

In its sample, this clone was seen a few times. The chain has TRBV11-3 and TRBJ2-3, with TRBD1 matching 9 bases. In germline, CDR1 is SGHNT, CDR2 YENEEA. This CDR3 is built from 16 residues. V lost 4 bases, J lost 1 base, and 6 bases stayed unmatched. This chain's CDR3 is CASSSGQGKGTDTQYF. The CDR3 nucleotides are TGTGCCAGCAGCTCCGGACAGGGGAAGGGCACAGATACGCAGTATTTT.

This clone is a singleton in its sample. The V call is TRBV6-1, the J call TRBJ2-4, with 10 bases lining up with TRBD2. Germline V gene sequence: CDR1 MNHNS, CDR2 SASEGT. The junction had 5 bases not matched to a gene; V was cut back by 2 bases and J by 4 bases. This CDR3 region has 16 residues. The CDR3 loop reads CASSESVAGGKNIQYF. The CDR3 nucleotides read TGTGCCAGCAGTGAATCGGTAGCGGGAGGAAAAAACATTCAGTACTTC.

The CDR3 region is CASSLRTRGEVYNEQFF. The CDR3 DNA is TGTGCCAGTAGTCTTCGGACTAGGGGAGAGGTCTACAATGAGCAGTTCTTC. The rearrangement joins TRBV19 to TRBJ2-1, with 7 bases matching TRBD2. Germline CDR1 is LNHDA and CDR2 is SQIVND (reference sequence). J gave up 3 bases and V 5 bases, and 13 bases lay outside the gene matches. The CDR3 consists of 17 residues.

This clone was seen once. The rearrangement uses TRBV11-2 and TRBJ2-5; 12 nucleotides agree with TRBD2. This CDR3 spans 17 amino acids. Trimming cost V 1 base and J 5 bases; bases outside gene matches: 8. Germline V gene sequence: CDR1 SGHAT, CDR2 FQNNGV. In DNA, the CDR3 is TGTGCCAGCAGCTTAGGGCTAGCGGGAGGGCCGAGGGAGACCCAGTACTTC. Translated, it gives CASSLGLAGGPRETQYF.

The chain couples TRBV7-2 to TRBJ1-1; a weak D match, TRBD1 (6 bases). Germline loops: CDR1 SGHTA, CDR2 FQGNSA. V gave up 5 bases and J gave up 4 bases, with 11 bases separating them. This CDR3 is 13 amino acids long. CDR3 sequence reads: CASSPYRATEAFF. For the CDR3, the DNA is TGTGCCAGCAGCCCTTACAGGGCCACTGAAGCTTTCTTT. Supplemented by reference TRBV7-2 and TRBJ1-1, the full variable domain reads GAGVSQSPSNKVTEKGKDVELRCDPISGHTALYWYRQSLGQGLEFLIYFQGNSAPDKSGLPSDRFSAERTGGSVSTLTIQRTQQEDSAVYLCASSPYRATEAFFGQGTRLTVV.

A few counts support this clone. The CDR3 sequence is CASSQGAYGYTF. The CDR3 DNA sequence: TGTGCCAGCAGTCAGGGGGCTTATGGCTACACCTTC. J is TRBJ1-2 and V is TRBV6-5; 8 positions agree with TRBD1. Germline V gene data show CDR1 as MNHEY and CDR2 as SVGAGI. V was clipped by 5 bases and J by 5 bases; unmatched bases: 1. The CDR3 has 12 residues.

CDR3 DNA sequence: TGTGCCTGGAGTCGGGGAGGGGCTTTCCAAGAGACCCAGTACTTC. Amino acid sequence: CAWSRGGAFQETQYF. The chain is built from TRBV30 and TRBJ2-5, with 7 bases identical to TRBD2. CDR3 size: 15 residues. Germline CDR1 reads GTSNPN; CDR2 reads SVGIG (reference sequence). V shed 2 bases and J 1 base; nucleotides not matched to a gene: 7.

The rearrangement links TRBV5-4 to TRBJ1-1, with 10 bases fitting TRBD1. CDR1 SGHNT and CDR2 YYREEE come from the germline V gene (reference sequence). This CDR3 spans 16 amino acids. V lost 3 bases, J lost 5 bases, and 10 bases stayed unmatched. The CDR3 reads CASSSGTGARGTEAFF. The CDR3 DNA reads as TGTGCCAGCAGCTCCGGGACAGGGGCGAGGGGGACTGAAGCTTTCTTT.